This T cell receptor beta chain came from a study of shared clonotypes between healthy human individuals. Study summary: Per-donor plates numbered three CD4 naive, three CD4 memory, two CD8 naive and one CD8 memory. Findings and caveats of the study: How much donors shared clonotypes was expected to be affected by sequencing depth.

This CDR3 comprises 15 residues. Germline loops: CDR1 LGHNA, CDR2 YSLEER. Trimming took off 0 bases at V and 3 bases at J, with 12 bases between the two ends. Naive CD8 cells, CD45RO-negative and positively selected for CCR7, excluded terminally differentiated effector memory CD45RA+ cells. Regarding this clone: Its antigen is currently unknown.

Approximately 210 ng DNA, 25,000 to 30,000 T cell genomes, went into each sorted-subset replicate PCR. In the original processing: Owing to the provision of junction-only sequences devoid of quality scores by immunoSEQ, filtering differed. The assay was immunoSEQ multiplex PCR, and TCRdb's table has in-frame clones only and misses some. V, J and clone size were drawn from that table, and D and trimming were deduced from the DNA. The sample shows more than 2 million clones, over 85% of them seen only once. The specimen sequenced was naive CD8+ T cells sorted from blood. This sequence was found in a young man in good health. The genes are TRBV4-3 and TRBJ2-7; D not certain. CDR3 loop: CASSQDKWAGYEQYF. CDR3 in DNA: TGCGCCAGCAGCCAAGATAAATGGGCAGGCTACGAGCAGTACTTC.